Included here is one T cell receptor (beta chain) sequence, with context. What it binds is not known. Germline values: CDR1 GTSNPN, CDR2 SVGIG (reference sequence). V was shortened by 8 bases and J by 5 bases, with 15 bases between the two germline ends. This CDR3 comprises 13 residues. The assay was immunoSEQ multiplex PCR, and TCRdb's table has in-frame clones only and misses some. The top ten hold less than 3% of the sample, which has 25,000 to 30,000 clones, 80% to 85% seen once. These data come from a study of stem cell transplantation in POMP-related autoinflammatory disease. Points from the study as a whole: A trend toward lower repertoire diversity and greater clonality appeared in every analyzed T-cell subset of PRAID patients.

The TCR originated in a human donor with POMP-related autoinflammation and immune dysregulation (PRAID). The chain has TRBV30 and TRBJ2-2; D remains unclear. The sequenced sample was CD4+ T cells from PBMCs, obtained before stem cell transplantation. Here the CDR3 reads CAHRAQRTGELFF. The DNA of the CDR3 is TGTGCCCATCGGGCCCAGAGGACCGGGGAGCTGTTTTTT.